Below, 8 T cell receptor beta chains from the same sample are listed, as sequenced in a study of patients and donors after allogeneic stem cell transplantation. From the RT-PCR reads, TCRdb called clonotypes with MiXCR, one entry per CDR3 protein. The repertoire holds fewer than 500,000 distinct CDR3 sequences, with about a sixth as singletons. Material for sequencing was blood, either unsorted or a sorted T cell fraction (not recorded which). These receptors were collected from a human donor who was either an allogeneic HSCT recipient or a stem cell or donor lymphocyte infusion donor (not recorded which). It is not recorded whose cells these are; they may come from a transplant donor.

J is TRBJ2-3 and V is TRBV20-1; 14 positions match TRBD2. Germline V gene lookup returns CDR1 DFQATT and CDR2 SNEGSKA (reference sequence). The CDR3 loop spans 15 amino acids. Losses at the gene ends were 6 bases for V and 3 bases for J; bases not matched to a gene: 5. CDR3 amino acids: CSAQTSGRGTDTQYF. CDR3 DNA sequence: TGCAGTGCCCAGACTAGCGGGAGGGGGACAGATACGCAGTATTTT.

This clonotype has just a few counts. V and J are TRBV6-1 and TRBJ1-1, with D unresolved. The CDR3 is 15 amino acids. CDR1 and CDR2 (germline): MNHNS, SASEGT. V lost 5 bases to trimming and J lost 3 bases, with 16 bases between them. The CDR3 loop reads CASSPGGDAYTEAFF. CDR3 sequence (DNA): TGTGCCAGCAGTCCGGGTGGAGACGCCTACACTGAAGCTTTCTTT.

This clonotype was detected only a few times. The chain joins TRBV20-1 to TRBJ1-2, with D maybe TRBD1 (5 bases). This CDR3 is built from 16 residues. Trimming took 1 base from V and 6 from J, leaving 21 bases between them. Germline V gene lookup returns CDR1 DFQATT and CDR2 SNEGSKA (reference sequence). CDR3 nucleotides: TGCAGTGCTAGAGGGGGCAGGGAAAAAGAATTCAATGGCTACACCTTC. Protein sequence: CSARGGREKEFNGYTF.

The chain is built from TRBV20-1 and TRBJ1-4, with D unclear. CDR1 is DFQATT and CDR2 is SNEGSKA in the germline V gene (reference sequence). The length of the CDR3 is 14 residues. V was cut by 3 bases and J by 3 bases, with 11 bases left in between. The CDR3 DNA follows: TGCAGTGCTAGTTGGGGATTGGCTAATGAAAAACTGTTTTTT. This gives the protein CSASWGLANEKLFF.

This clonotype has just a few counts. The chain is built from TRBV12-3 or TRBV12-4 and TRBJ2-2, with no clear D. The CDR3 extends over 14 amino acids. V was shortened by 3 bases and J by 2 bases, with 7 bases between the two germline ends. The CDR3 DNA reads as TGTGCCAGCAGTTTCGGGCTAAACACCGGGGAGCTGTTTTTT. It yields the protein CASSFGLNTGELFF.

This clonotype was seen at least ten times. The chain recombines TRBV5-5 with TRBJ1-2; D gene unclear. Germline-derived CDR1 and CDR2 are SGHKS and YYEKEE (reference sequence). Trimming left V 2 bases short and J 0 bases short, with 11 bases between. The CDR3 spans 15 residues. This chain's CDR3 is CASSLGRLANYGYTF. The CDR3 DNA reads as TGTGCCAGCAGCTTAGGACGGCTAGCTAACTATGGCTACACCTTC.

This clonotype was recorded at least ten times. A read error may produce the germline difference seen at one junction end. The rearrangement uses TRBV5-1 and TRBJ1-2; D perhaps matches TRBD1 (5 bases). CDR1 is SGHRS, CDR2 YFSETQ, per germline. The length of the CDR3 is 13 residues. The CDR3 DNA reads TGTGCCAGCTCACCGCGGGACCTATATGGCTACACCTTC. This translates into CASSPRDLYGYTF.

The CDR3, as DNA: TGCAGTGCTAGAGACCCGGGACAGATTAACTATGGCTACACCTTC. Amino acids: CSARDPGQINYGYTF. The chain carries TRBV20-1 and TRBJ1-2; 7 nucleotides match TRBD1. CDR1 and CDR2 (germline): DFQATT, SNEGSKA (reference sequence). The junction had 5 bases not matched to a gene; V was cut back by 0 bases and J by 1 base. The CDR3 spans 15 residues.